Sequencing of this TCR beta chain was carried out in a study of shared clonotypes between healthy human individuals. Study-wide findings and caveats: Clonotypes not shared had lower generation probabilities than those common to all four donors. A few donors had approximately 4.6% of their naive CD4 clonotypes in common.

Only CD45RO-negative cells positively selected for CCR7 counted as naive CD8 cells, so terminally differentiated effector memory CD45RA+ cells were excluded. This clone was seen just once. Its specificity is not known. Several immunoSEQ 96-well plates shared each subset's DNA, each plate a replicate. Profiling relied on immunoSEQ multiplex PCR, and the TCRdb table lists in-frame clones only, not all of them. The sample has about 2.1 million clones; under 95% are singletons. The receptor was isolated from a man aged 18-30 years in good health. Some clones in this sample may be carry-over from other donors' samples. The sequenced sample consisted of naive CD8+ T cells from PBMCs.

The CDR3 sequence is CASSFTTGTAYEQYF. The CDR3 coding sequence is TGTGCCAGCAGCTTTACAACCGGGACAGCCTACGAGCAGTACTTC. V gene TRBV7-9 combines with J gene TRBJ2-7; 7 nucleotides agree with TRBD1. Germline assignment: CDR1 SEHNR and CDR2 FQNEAQ (reference sequence). CDR3 length: 15 amino acids. After removal of 3 bases from V and 2 bases from J, the junction contained 7 bases not matched to a gene.